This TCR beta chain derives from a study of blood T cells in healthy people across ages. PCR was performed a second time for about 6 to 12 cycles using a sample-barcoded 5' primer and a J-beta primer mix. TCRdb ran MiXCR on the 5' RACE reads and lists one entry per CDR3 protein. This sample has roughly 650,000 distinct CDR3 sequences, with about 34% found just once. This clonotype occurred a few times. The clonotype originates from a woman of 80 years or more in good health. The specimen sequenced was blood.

CDR3 in amino acids: CASSYSDLPQHF. The CDR3 nucleotides are TGTGCCAGCAGCTATTCTGACTTGCCCCAGCATTTT. The V gene is TRBV5-6, the J gene TRBJ1-5, with D unresolved. The CDR3 loop spans 12 amino acids. Trimming cost V 3 bases and J 9 bases, with 10 bases left between them. The germline V gene has CDR1 SGHDT and CDR2 YYEEEE.